The sequence of this T cell receptor (beta chain) was determined in a study of CD8 T cells in ankylosing spondylitis. Whole-study results and caveats: Matched ankylosing spondylitis synovial fluid reportedly showed significant enrichment of disease-linked clones. Several of the motif variants were reported before in synovial fluid and blood from reactive arthritis. Clones linked to disease, bearing a CD8+ phenotype, were relatively rare in peripheral blood.

CDR1 is MNHNS and CDR2 is SASEGT in the germline V gene. The CDR3 is 15 residues long. V was clipped by 2 bases and J by 0 bases, with 8 bases between them. As to this clonotype: Its antigen remains unidentified.

Quantitative 5'-RACE with molecular barcodes produced the TCR beta libraries. MiXCR, run by TCRdb on the 5' RACE reads, gives a single entry per CDR3 protein. The sample includes 150,000 to 250,000 distinct CDR3 sequences, more than 10% seen only once; the top ten take about 15%. The TCR sequence derives from a male donor with ankylosing spondylitis or in good health (not recorded which). Sequencing was carried out using blood, either unsorted or a sorted T cell fraction (not recorded which). The chain uses TRBV6-1 and TRBJ1-5, with D hard to call. For the CDR3, the DNA is TGTGCCAGCAGTGAAAGGGAAGGTAGCAATCAGCCCCAGCATTTT. Translation gives CASSEREGSNQPQHF.